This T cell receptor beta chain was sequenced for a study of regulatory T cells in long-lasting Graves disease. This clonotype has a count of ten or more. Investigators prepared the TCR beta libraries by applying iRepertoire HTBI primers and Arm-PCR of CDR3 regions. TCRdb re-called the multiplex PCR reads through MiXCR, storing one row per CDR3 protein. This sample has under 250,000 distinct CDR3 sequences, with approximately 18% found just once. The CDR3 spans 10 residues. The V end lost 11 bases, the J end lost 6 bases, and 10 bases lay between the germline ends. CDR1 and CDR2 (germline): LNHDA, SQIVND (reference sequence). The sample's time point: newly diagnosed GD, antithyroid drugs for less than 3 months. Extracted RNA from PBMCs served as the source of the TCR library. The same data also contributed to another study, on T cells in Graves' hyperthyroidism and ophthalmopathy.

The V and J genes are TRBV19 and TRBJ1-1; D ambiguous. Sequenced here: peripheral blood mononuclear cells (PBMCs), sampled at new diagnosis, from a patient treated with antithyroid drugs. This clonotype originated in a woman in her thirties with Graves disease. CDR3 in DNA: TGTGCCCGCCTCCGGGCTGAAGCTTTCTTT. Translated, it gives CARLRAEAFF.